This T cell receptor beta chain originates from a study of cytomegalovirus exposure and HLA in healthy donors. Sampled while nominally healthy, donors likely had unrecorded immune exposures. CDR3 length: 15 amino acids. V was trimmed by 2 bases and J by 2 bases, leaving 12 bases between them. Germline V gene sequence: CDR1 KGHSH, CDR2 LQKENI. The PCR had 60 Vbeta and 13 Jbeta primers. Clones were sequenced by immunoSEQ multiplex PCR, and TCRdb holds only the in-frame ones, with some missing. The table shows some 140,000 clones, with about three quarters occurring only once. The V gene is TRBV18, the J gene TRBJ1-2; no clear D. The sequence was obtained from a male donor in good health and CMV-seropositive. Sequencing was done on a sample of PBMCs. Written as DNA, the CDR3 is TGTGCCAGCTCACCATCCCGTGAGGGAAACTATGGCTACACCTTC. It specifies CASSPSREGNYGYTF.